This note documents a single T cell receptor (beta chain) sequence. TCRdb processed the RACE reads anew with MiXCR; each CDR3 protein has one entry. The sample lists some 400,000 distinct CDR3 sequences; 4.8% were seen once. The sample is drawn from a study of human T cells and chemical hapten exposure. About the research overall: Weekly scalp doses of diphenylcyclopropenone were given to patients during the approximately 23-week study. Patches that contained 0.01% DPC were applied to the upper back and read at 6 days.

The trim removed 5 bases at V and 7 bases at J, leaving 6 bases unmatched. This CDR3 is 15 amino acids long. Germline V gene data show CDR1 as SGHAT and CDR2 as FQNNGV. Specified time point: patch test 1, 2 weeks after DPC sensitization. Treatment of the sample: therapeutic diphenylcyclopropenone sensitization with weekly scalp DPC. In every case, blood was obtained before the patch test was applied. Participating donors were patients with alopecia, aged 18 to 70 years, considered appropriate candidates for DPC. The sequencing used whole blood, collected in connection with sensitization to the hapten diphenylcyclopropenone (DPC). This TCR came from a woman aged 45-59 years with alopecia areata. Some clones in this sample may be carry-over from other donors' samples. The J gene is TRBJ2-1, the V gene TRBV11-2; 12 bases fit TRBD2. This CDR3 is CASSVLAGGDNEQFF. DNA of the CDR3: TGTGCCAGCAGCGTACTAGCGGGAGGAGATAATGAGCAGTTCTTC.